The source of this T cell receptor (beta chain) is a study of beta chain features in type 1 diabetes. Since all of the isolated RNA was reverse transcribed, expressed TCRB transcripts were what got sequenced. The assay was immunoSEQ multiplex PCR, and TCRdb's table has in-frame clones only and misses some. Of about 220,000 clones listed, roughly a tenth are singletons. This clone appeared a few times. The antigen is not known. This same CDR3 is encoded by further DNA sequences in the sample. General observations from the study: Any HLA effect on TCRB rearrangement was left unresolved by small sub-analyses.

V lost 1 base and J lost 5, with 5 bases in between. Germline V CDR1 and CDR2: GTSNPN, SVGIG (reference sequence). The CDR3 has 11 residues. This clonotype was sampled from a man between 18 and 35 years old in good health. Source material: central memory CD4+ T cells from blood. This chain uses TRBV30 with TRBJ2-5, with a weak D call TRBD1 (5 bases). The CDR3 spells CAWSAGETQYF. The CDR3, as DNA: TGTGCCTGGAGTGCAGGGGAGACCCAGTACTTC.